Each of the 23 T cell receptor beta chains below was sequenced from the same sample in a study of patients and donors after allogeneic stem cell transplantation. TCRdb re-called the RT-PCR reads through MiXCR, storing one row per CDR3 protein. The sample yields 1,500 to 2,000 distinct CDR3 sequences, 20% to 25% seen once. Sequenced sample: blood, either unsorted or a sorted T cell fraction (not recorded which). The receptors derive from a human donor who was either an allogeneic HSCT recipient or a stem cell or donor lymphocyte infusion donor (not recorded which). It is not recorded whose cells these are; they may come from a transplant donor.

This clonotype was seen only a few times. For the CDR3, the DNA is TGTGCCAGCAGTGAGGGACTAGCGGGGTACAATGAGCAGTTCTTC. It encodes CASSEGLAGYNEQFF. The chain has TRBV12-3 or TRBV12-4 and TRBJ2-1, with TRBD2 matching over 13 bases. With V trimmed by 5 bases and J by 4 bases, 2 bases remained unmatched. The CDR3 runs to 15 residues.

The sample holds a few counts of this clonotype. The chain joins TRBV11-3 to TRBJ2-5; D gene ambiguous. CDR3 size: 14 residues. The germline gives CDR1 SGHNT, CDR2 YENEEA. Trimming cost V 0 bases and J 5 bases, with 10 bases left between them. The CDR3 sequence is CASSLEGRQETQYF. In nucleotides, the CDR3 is TGTGCCAGCAGCTTAGAGGGCAGGCAGGAGACCCAGTACTTC.

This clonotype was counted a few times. DNA for the CDR3: TGTGCCGTAGGCAGACACACTCGGTCCCCCGAACATAATCAGCCCCAGCATTTT. Protein: CAVGRHTRSPEHNQPQHF. The V gene is TRBV10-3, the J gene TRBJ1-5; no reliable D call. V dropped 11 bases and J dropped 4 bases, with 30 bases sitting between them. From germline, CDR1 is ENHRY and CDR2 SYGVKD. There are 18 residues in the CDR3.

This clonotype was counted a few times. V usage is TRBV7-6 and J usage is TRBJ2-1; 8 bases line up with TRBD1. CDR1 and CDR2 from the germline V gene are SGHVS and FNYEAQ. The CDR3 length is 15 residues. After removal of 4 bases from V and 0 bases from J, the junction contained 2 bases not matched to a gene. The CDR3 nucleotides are TGTGCCAGCAGCTCCGGACAGGGCTCCTACAATGAGCAGTTCTTC. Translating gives CASSSGQGSYNEQFF.

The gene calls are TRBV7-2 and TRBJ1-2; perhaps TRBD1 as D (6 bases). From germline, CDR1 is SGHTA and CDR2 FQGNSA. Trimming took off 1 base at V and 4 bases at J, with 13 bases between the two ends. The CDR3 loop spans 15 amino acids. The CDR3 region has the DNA TGTGCCAGCAGCTTAGATACAGGGACTAGCTATGGCTACACCTTC. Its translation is CASSLDTGTSYGYTF.

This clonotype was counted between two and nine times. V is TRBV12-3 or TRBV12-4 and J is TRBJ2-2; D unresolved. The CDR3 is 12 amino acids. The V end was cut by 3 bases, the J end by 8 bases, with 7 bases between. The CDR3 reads CASSLSRGELFF. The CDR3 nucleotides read TGTGCCAGCAGTTTGAGCCGGGGGGAGCTGTTTTTT.

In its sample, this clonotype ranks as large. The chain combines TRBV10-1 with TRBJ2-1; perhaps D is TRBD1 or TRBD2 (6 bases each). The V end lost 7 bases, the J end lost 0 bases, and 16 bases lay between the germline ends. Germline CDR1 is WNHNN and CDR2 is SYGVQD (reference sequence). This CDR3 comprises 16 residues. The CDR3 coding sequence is TGCGCCAGCAATATCATAGCGGACAGCTCCTACAATGAGCAGTTCTTC. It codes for CASNIIADSSYNEQFF.

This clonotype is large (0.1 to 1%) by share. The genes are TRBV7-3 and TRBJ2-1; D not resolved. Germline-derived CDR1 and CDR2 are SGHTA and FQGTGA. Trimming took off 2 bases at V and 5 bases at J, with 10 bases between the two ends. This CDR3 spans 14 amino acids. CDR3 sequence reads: CASSLSGSDNEQFF. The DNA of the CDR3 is TGTGCCAGCAGCTTATCCGGGTCGGACAATGAGCAGTTCTTC.

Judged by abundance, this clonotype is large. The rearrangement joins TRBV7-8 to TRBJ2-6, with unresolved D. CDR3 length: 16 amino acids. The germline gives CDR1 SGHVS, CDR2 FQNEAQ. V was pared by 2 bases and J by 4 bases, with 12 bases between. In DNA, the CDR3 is TGTGCCAGCAGCTTAAATAGGGCATCAGGGGCCAACGTCCTGACTTTC. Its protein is CASSLNRASGANVLTF.

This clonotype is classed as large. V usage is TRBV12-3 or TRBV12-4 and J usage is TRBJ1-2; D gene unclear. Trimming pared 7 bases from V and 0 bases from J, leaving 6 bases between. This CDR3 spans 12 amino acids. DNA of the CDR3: TGTGCCAGCACCGGGACTAACTATGGCTACACCTTC. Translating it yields CASTGTNYGYTF.

In nucleotides, the CDR3 is TGTGCCAGCAGTGTGGTTCGGGGGGCTTACGAGCAGTACTTC. Its protein is CASSVVRGAYEQYF. The chain couples TRBV2 to TRBJ2-7; D perhaps matches TRBD2 (7 bases). Trimming cost V 4 bases and J 4 bases, with 14 bases left between them. CDR1 and CDR2 (germline): SNHLY, FYNNEI. The length of the CDR3 is 14 residues.

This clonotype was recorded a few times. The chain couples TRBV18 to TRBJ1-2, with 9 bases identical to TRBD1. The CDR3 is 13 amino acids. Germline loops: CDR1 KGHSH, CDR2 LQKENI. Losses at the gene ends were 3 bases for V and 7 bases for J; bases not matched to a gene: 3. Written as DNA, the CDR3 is TGTGCCAGCTCACCGGACAGGGGACCTGGCTACACCTTC. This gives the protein CASSPDRGPGYTF.

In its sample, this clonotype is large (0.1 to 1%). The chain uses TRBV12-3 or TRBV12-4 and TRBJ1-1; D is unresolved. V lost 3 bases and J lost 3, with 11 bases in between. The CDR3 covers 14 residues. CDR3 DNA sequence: TGTGCCAGCAGTTTCGATCCCGGGTACACTGAAGCTTTCTTT. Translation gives CASSFDPGYTEAFF.

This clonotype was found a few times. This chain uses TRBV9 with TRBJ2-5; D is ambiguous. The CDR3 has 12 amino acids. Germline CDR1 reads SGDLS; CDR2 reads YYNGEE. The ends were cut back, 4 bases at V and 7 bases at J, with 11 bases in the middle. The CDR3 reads CASSLDGGTQYF. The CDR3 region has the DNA TGTGCCAGCAGCTTGGACGGCGGGACCCAGTACTTC.

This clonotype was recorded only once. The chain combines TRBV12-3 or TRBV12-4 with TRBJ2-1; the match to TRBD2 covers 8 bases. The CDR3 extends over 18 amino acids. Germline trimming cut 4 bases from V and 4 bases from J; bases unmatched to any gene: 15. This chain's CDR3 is CASSSLEVASGRYNEQFF. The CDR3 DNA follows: TGTGCCAGCAGTTCCCTCGAGGTAGCTAGCGGGCGTTACAATGAGCAGTTCTTC.

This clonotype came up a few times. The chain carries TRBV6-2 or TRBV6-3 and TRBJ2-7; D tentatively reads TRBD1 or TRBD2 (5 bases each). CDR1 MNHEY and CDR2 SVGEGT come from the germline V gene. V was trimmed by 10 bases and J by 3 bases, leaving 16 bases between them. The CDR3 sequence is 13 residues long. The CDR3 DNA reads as TGTGCCACCCTGGTCGAGGGGAACTACGAGCAGTACTTC. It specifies CATLVEGNYEQYF.

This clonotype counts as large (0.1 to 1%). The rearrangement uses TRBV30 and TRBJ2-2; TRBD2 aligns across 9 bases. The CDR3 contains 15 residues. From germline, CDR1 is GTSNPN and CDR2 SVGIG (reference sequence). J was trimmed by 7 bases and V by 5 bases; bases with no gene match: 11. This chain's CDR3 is CAWGGLAGIGGELFF. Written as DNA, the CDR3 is TGTGCCTGGGGCGGGCTAGCGGGGATTGGCGGGGAGCTGTTTTTT.

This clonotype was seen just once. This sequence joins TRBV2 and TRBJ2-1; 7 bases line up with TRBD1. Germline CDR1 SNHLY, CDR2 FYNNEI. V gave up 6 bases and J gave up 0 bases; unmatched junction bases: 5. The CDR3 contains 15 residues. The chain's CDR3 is CASSLGQVSYNEQFF. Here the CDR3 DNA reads TGTGCCAGCAGCCTTGGACAGGTCTCCTACAATGAGCAGTTCTTC.

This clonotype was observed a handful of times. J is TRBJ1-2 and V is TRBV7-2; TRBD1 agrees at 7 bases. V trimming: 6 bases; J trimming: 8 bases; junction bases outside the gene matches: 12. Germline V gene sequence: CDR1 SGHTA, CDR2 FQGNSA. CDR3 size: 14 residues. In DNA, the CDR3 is TGTGCCAGCAGGGTATCGACAGGGTCTGGCGGCTACACCTTC. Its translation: CASRVSTGSGGYTF. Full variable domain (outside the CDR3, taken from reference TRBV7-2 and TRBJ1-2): GAGVSQSPSNKVTEKGKDVELRCDPISGHTALYWYRQSLGQGLEFLIYFQGNSAPDKSGLPSDRFSAERTGGSVSTLTIQRTQQEDSAVYLCASRVSTGSGGYTFGSGTRLTVV.

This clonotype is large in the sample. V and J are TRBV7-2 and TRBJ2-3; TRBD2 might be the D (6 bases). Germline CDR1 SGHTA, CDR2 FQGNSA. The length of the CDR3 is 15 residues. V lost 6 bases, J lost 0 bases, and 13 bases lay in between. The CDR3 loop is CASSWAGTSTDTQYF. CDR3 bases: TGTGCCAGCAGTTGGGCGGGGACTAGCACAGATACGCAGTATTTT.

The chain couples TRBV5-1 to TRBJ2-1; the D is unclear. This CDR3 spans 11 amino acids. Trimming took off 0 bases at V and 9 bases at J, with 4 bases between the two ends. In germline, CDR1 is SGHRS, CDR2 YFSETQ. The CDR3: CASSLDGEQFF. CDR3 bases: TGCGCCAGCAGCTTGGATGGTGAGCAGTTCTTC. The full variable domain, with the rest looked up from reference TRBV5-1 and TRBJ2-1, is KAGVTQTPRYLIKTRGQQVTLSCSPISGHRSVSWYQQTPGQGLQFLFEYFSETQRNKGNFPGRFSGRQFSNSRSEMNVSTLELGDSALYLCASSLDGEQFFGPGTRLTVL.

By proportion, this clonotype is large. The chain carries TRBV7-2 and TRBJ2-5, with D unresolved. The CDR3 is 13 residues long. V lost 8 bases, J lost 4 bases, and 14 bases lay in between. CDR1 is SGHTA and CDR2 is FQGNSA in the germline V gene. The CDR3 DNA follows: TGTGCCAGCGTCCAACGGGCGTTAGAGACCCAGTACTTC. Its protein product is CASVQRALETQYF.

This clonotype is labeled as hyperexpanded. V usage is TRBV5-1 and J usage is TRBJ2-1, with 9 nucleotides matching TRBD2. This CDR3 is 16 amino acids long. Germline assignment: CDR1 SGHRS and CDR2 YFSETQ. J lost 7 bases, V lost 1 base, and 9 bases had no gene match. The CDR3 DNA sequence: TGCGCCAGCAGCTTGTCTAGCGGGACTCTCGGGAATGAGCAGTTCTTC. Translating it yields CASSLSSGTLGNEQFF.